The following is a TCR beta chain sequence with its context. The target antigen is unknown. The data stem from a study of T cell responses to AZD1222 COVID-19 vaccine. V was clipped by 0 bases and J by 0 bases; unmatched bases: 5. The CDR3 spans 18 residues. Germline CDR1 reads WSHSY; CDR2 reads SAAADI. Here immunoSEQ multiplex PCR was the method, and the copy in TCRdb shows in-frame clones only, minus some. The table lists around 140,000 clones, roughly 91% of them singletons. The study, taken as a whole, reports: Of the AZD1222 recipients, only 5 or 6 were seropositive at baseline. Along spike, vaccine-associated CD4 TCRs were found throughout, with dominance at 160-218 and 743-854. A mostly white British donor set with more females was recruited, and clonal diversity was possibly underestimated. Vaccination with two AZD1222 doses was followed by a rise in Spike-specific TCR breadth and depth.

The starting material was peripheral blood, obtained on day 0 of AZD1222 vaccination. This chain connects TRBV10-2 to TRBJ1-6, with 7 bases that match TRBD1. The clonotype comes from an adult in good health. CDR3 residues: CASSESEGGNSYNSPLHF. The CDR3 DNA follows: TGCGCCAGCAGTGAGTCCGAAGGGGGCAACTCCTATAATTCACCCCTCCACTTT.